Listed below are T cell receptor beta chains from one sample, sequenced in a study of CD8 T cells in ankylosing spondylitis. One entry per CDR3 protein, called by TCRdb with MiXCR from the 5' RACE reads. The sample holds around 770,000 distinct CDR3 sequences, 10% to 15% seen once. Sequenced: blood, either unsorted or a sorted T cell fraction (not recorded which). The receptors originated from a male donor with ankylosing spondylitis. CDR3s include the opening cysteine and the closing phenylalanine or tryptophan. The D gene is left open where the match is weak. Size is omitted from some rows. Given values are once, few, many or a class for expanded clones.

CDR3 length,J gene,clone size,D gene,V gene,CDR3 protein,CDR3 DNA
16,TRBJ2-1,many,-,TRBV5-1,CASSPDPFLSYNEQFF,TGCGCCAGCAGCCCTGACCCCTTTCTATCCTACAATGAGCAGTTCTTC
16,TRBJ1-6,few,-,TRBV25-1,CASSPPRGWSNSPLHF,TGTGCCAGCAGTCCCCCGCGGGGATGGAGTAATTCACCCCTCCACTTT
13,TRBJ1-5,few,-,TRBV20-1,CSARVQAHQPQHF,TGCAGTGCTAGAGTCCAAGCGCATCAGCCCCAGCATTTT
15,TRBJ2-3,-,TRBD1,TRBV10-2,CASEVTGGMTDTQYF,TGCGCCAGCGAAGTGACAGGGGGCATGACAGATACGCAGTATTTT
17,TRBJ2-1,-,-,TRBV11-1,CASSLGAPPRRHNEQFF,TGTGCCAGCAGCTTAGGGGCCCCCCCTAGACGTCACAATGAGCAGTTCTTC
16,TRBJ2-5,few,TRBD2,TRBV4-1,CASSQGRLAGGETQYF,TGCGCCAGCAGCCAAGGGAGACTAGCGGGGGGGGAGACCCAGTACTTC
16,TRBJ2-6,few,-,TRBV29-1,CSVEVPNHSGANVLTF,TGCAGCGTTGAAGTCCCGAACCACTCTGGGGCCAACGTCCTGACTTTC
14,TRBJ2-7,-,-,TRBV5-1,CASSPVGTSYEQYF,TGCGCCAGCAGCCCAGTCGGGACCTCCTACGAGCAGTACTTC
16,TRBJ1-6,-,-,TRBV4-2,CASSQEAVRGSSPLHF,TGTGCCAGCAGCCAAGAGGCAGTCAGGGGAAGCTCACCCCTCCACTTT
12,TRBJ2-1,many,-,TRBV10-3,CAVGGLWNEQFF,TGTGCCGTGGGTGGCCTGTGGAATGAGCAGTTCTTC
15,TRBJ2-7,-,-,TRBV15,CATSRVGASRYEQYF,TGTGCCACCAGCAGAGTGGGGGCCTCGCGGTACGAGCAGTACTTC
15,TRBJ1-1,few,-,TRBV20-1,CSATHPMTGGTEAFF,TGCAGTGCTACGCATCCCATGACAGGCGGGACTGAAGCTTTCTTT
12,TRBJ1-6,few,-,TRBV20-1,CSAAGGNSPLHF,TGCAGTGCCGCAGGAGGGAATTCACCCCTCCACTTT
15,TRBJ1-1,-,TRBD1,TRBV5-6,CASSRLDREVAEAFF,TGTGCCAGTAGCAGGTTGGACAGGGAGGTGGCCGAAGCTTTCTTT
14,TRBJ2-1,few,-,TRBV20-1,CSAKATAAYNEQFF,TGCAGTGCTAAAGCGACGGCCGCCTACAATGAGCAGTTCTTC
12,TRBJ2-4,-,-,TRBV20-1,CSARHGGYIQYF,TGCAGTGCTAGACATGGGGGGTACATTCAGTACTTC